This record concerns one TCR beta chain sequence. What it binds is unknown. This specimen belongs to a study of cytomegalovirus exposure and HLA in healthy donors. This CDR3 contains 16 residues. Germline CDR1 reads SGHVS; CDR2 reads FQNEAQ. V was clipped by 5 bases and J by 0 bases; unmatched bases: 7. Sequencing used immunoSEQ multiplex PCR; TCRdb keeps in-frame clones, though not all of them. Of roughly 140,000 clones in the sample, 70% to 90% were seen once. Study-wide results and caveats: CMV antigen specificity of a few CMV-associated chains was confirmed in vitro. Cytomegalovirus-associated TCR beta chains were listed, numbering more than 150. Most TCRs appeared rarely, but some public TCRs recurred in many donors.

The V and J genes are TRBV7-8 and TRBJ2-7; TRBD1 matches at 10 bases. Sequencing input: PBMCs. This TCR derives from a woman under 30 in good health and CMV-seropositive. The CDR3 spells CASSLGTGDFSYEQYF. The CDR3 DNA is TGTGCCAGCAGCCTAGGGACAGGGGACTTCTCCTACGAGCAGTACTTC.